Below, 19 T cell receptor beta chains from the same sample are listed, as sequenced in a study of beta chain features in type 1 diabetes. Regarding the study as a whole: TCRB CDR3s from Type 1 diabetes patients were moderately but significantly shorter in all four CD4+ subsets.

Of the isolated RNA, all was reverse transcribed, and so the sequenced material was expressed TCRB transcripts. Only in-frame clones appear in the TCRdb table, and some are missing; sequencing was by immunoSEQ multiplex PCR. Here the sample spans 300,000 or so clones, approximately 10% being singletons. These receptors' antigens are unknown. The sample was central memory CD4+ T cells from blood. All receptors derive from a man aged 25 to 40 with type 1 diabetes.

The chain combines TRBV30 with TRBJ1-4; D is uncertain. V gave up 2 bases and J gave up 0 bases, with 10 bases separating them. CDR3 length: 15 amino acids. Germline CDR1 reads GTSNPN; CDR2 reads SVGIG (reference sequence). The CDR3 region is CAWSYGESTNEKLFF. CDR3 nucleotides: TGTGCCTGGAGTTATGGCGAGTCAACTAATGAAAAACTGTTTTTT.

This clone was detected only a few times. The chain is built from TRBV10-3 and TRBJ1-2; D possibly corresponds to TRBD1 (5 bases). Trimming shortened V by 2 bases and J by 6 bases, and 16 bases separated the two germline ends. The germline gives CDR1 ENHRY, CDR2 SYGVKD. The length of the CDR3 is 15 residues. The CDR3 region is CAISEGQGRIHGYTF. The CDR3 nucleotides are TGTGCCATCAGTGAGGGTCAGGGAAGAATCCATGGCTACACCTTC.

This clone turned up a few times. Additional DNA sequences in this sample encode the identical CDR3. J is TRBJ1-3 and V is TRBV2; D remains unclear. The V end was cut by 3 bases, the J end by 1 base, with 4 bases between. CDR1 is SNHLY and CDR2 is FYNNEI in the germline V gene. The CDR3 runs 13 residues. Written as DNA, the CDR3 is TGTGCCAGCAGTGAGGGGTCTGGAAACACCATATATTTT. Translated: CASSEGSGNTIYF.

There are a few counts of this clone. The genes are TRBV5-5 and TRBJ1-6, with TRBD1 as a possible D gene (5 bases). CDR1 is SGHKS, CDR2 YYEKEE, per germline (reference sequence). The ends were cut back, 2 bases at V and 8 bases at J, with 5 bases in the middle. This CDR3 has 12 amino acids. The CDR3 nucleotides are TGTGCCAGCAGCTTACAGGATTCACCCCTCCACTTT. Translated: CASSLQDSPLHF.

This clone was picked up many times. The genes are TRBV28 and TRBJ2-1; no clear D. The germline V gene has CDR1 MDHEN and CDR2 SYDVKM. CDR3 length equals 17 residues. The V gene lost 5 bases and the J gene lost 0 bases, with 17 bases spanning the gap. For the CDR3, the DNA is TGTGCCAGCAGTGCCGTTCGTGGGGAAAGCTCCTACAATGAGCAGTTCTTC. Translating gives CASSAVRGESSYNEQFF.

The V and J genes are TRBV10-3 and TRBJ2-3; D uncertain. CDR1 ENHRY and CDR2 SYGVKD come from the germline V gene. The CDR3 extends over 15 amino acids. V was pared by 2 bases and J by 2 bases, with 11 bases between. CDR3 residues: CAISEVREATDTQYF. The CDR3 region has the DNA TGTGCCATCAGTGAGGTCAGAGAAGCCACAGATACGCAGTATTTT.

The chain combines TRBV6-5 with TRBJ1-1; D is undetermined. The CDR3 runs 13 residues. CDR1 and CDR2 (germline): MNHEY, SVGAGI. Trimming pared 6 bases from V and 0 bases from J, leaving 8 bases between. The CDR3 nucleotides read TGTGCCAGCAGGAGGACTATGAACACTGAAGCTTTCTTT. Its translation is CASRRTMNTEAFF.

The sample holds a few counts of this clone. The chain combines TRBV28 with TRBJ1-2; D remains unclear. CDR1 is MDHEN, CDR2 SYDVKM, per germline. The CDR3 is 13 amino acids. V was trimmed by 5 bases and J by 3 bases, leaving 10 bases between them. The CDR3 DNA reads as TGTGCCAGCAGTCGGGGTGGGGACTATGGCTACACCTTC. Translating it yields CASSRGGDYGYTF.

This clone was observed a few times. The gene calls are TRBV7-2 and TRBJ2-5; perhaps TRBD2 as D (6 bases). The germline V gene encodes CDR1 SGHTA and CDR2 FQGNSA. The CDR3 is made up of 15 amino acids. V shed 4 bases and J shed 1 base, with 13 bases lying between them. The CDR3 loop is CASSWQAGFQETQYF. CDR3 bases: TGTGCCAGCAGCTGGCAAGCGGGCTTCCAAGAGACCCAGTACTTC.

Details on this clone: Other DNA sequences in this specimen translate into the identical CDR3. The chain is built from TRBV28 and TRBJ2-5, with 8 positions matching TRBD1. Germline trimming cut 1 base from V and 5 bases from J; bases unmatched to any gene: 6. This CDR3 is 15 amino acids long. CDR1 is MDHEN, CDR2 SYDVKM, per germline. CDR3 coding DNA: TGTGCCAGCAGTTTATTAGGACAGGGTGGGGAGACCCAGTACTTC. Protein: CASSLLGQGGETQYF.

This clone was recorded a few times. The chain combines TRBV7-9 with TRBJ2-7; no reliable D call. The germline gives CDR1 SEHNR, CDR2 FQNEAQ (reference sequence). V lost 1 base and J lost 9, with 7 bases in between. The CDR3 is 11 amino acids. The CDR3: CASSLESAQYF. The CDR3 nucleotides are TGTGCCAGCAGCTTAGAATCGGCGCAGTACTTC.

This clone appeared many times. The V and J genes are TRBV14 and TRBJ2-3; D may correspond to TRBD1 or TRBD2 (5 bases each). The ends were cut back, 0 bases at V and 14 bases at J, with 18 bases in the middle. The CDR3 loop spans 14 amino acids. Germline CDR1 SGHDN, CDR2 FVKESK. CDR3 coding DNA: TGTGCCAGCAGCCAAGACTTGAGGCTTGGGGGTCCGTATTTT. It is translated as CASSQDLRLGGPYF.

In its sample, this clone was seen a few times. V gene TRBV30 combines with J gene TRBJ2-2; no reliable D call. Germline CDR1 is GTSNPN and CDR2 is SVGIG (reference sequence). The CDR3 is 14 amino acids. Trimming removed 0 bases from V and 4 bases from J, with 9 bases in between. This chain's CDR3 is CAWSVARGTGELFF. CDR3 sequence (DNA): TGTGCCTGGAGTGTGGCTCGAGGCACCGGGGAGCTGTTTTTT.

In this sample, this clone turned up a few times. The rearrangement uses TRBV28 and TRBJ1-6; tentatively, D is TRBD1 (6 bases). This CDR3 comprises 15 residues. The germline V gene encodes CDR1 MDHEN and CDR2 SYDVKM. Trimming stripped 6 bases from V and 5 bases from J, with 14 bases between. The chain's CDR3 is CASSLGGQNNSPLHF. The CDR3 DNA reads TGTGCCAGCAGCCTTGGGGGCCAGAATAATTCACCCCTCCACTTT.

The chain couples TRBV7-2 to TRBJ2-5; D is perhaps TRBD2 (6 bases). Germline loops: CDR1 SGHTA, CDR2 FQGNSA. The CDR3 length is 14 residues. V was trimmed by 4 bases and J by 2 bases, leaving 11 bases between them. Here the CDR3 reads CASSSRLGQETQYF. As DNA, the CDR3 is TGTGCCAGCAGCTCCCGACTAGGGCAAGAGACCCAGTACTTC.

This sequence joins TRBV19 and TRBJ1-2; 9 nucleotides align to TRBD1. The trim removed 3 bases at V and 4 bases at J, leaving 6 bases unmatched. Germline CDR1 and CDR2: LNHDA and SQIVND (reference sequence). There are 15 residues in the CDR3. CDR3 nucleotide sequence: TGTGCCAGTAGTATCCCTGGACAGGGGACCTATGGCTACACCTTC. This gives the protein CASSIPGQGTYGYTF.

The gene calls are TRBV5-4 and TRBJ2-7, with D possibly being TRBD2 (6 bases). Germline V gives CDR1 SGHNT, CDR2 YYREEE (reference sequence). Trimming took off 3 bases at V and 2 bases at J, with 15 bases between the two ends. The CDR3 extends over 15 amino acids. The CDR3 sequence is CASSWGDGRAYEQYF. The CDR3 DNA sequence: TGTGCCAGCAGCTGGGGGGACGGAAGAGCCTACGAGCAGTACTTC.

The rearrangement uses TRBV6-5 and TRBJ1-2; no clear D gene. The CDR3 is made up of 15 amino acids. Trimming left V 6 bases short and J 7 bases short, with 21 bases between. The germline V gene encodes CDR1 MNHEY and CDR2 SVGAGI. This CDR3 is CASRELGRGNGGYTF. The CDR3 DNA is TGTGCCAGCAGGGAGCTTGGTCGGGGAAACGGTGGCTACACCTTC.

This clone has more than one count but fewer than ten. The chain has TRBV29-1 and TRBJ1-4; TRBD1 is a possible D gene (5 bases). The CDR3 covers 14 residues. V lost 2 bases and J lost 4, with 11 bases in between. Germline CDR1 is SQVTM and CDR2 is ANQGSEA. In DNA form, the CDR3 reads TGCAGCGTTGAAAGCCAGGGCATTAATGAAAAACTGTTTTTT. Amino acid sequence: CSVESQGINEKLFF.